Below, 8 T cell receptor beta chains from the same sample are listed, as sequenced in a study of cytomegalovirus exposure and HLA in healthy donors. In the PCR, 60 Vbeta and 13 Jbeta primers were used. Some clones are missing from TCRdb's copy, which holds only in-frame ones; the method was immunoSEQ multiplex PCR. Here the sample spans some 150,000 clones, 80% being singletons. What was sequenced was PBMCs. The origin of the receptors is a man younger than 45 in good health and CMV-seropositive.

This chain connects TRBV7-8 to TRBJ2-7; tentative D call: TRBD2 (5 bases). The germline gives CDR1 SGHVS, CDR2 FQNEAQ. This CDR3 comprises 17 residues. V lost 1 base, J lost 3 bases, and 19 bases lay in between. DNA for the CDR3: TGTGCCAGCAGCTTAGTAACTAGTCGCGACCTCTACTACGAGCAGTACTTC. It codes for CASSLVTSRDLYYEQYF.

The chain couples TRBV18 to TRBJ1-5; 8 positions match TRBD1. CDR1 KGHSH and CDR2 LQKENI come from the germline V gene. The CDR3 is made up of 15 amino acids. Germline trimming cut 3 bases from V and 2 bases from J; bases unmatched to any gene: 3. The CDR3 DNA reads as TGTGCCAGCTCACCGGCGACAGGGGGCAATCAGCCCCAGCATTTT. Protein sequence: CASSPATGGNQPQHF.

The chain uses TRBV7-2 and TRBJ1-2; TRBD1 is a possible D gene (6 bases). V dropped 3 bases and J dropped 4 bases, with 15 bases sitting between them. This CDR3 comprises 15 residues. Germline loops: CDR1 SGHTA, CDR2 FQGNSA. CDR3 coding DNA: TGTGCCAGCAGCTTTAGGTCAGGGGCCACCTATGGCTACACCTTC. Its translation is CASSFRSGATYGYTF.

Here the CDR3 DNA reads TGTGCCAGCAGTGCTAGCGGGGCCTACAATGAGCAGTTCTTC. Its protein is CASSASGAYNEQFF. The V gene is TRBV6-6, the J gene TRBJ2-1; 9 bases map to TRBD2. Germline CDR1 MNHNY, CDR2 SVGAGI (reference sequence). The CDR3 length is 14 residues. Trimming at V came to 5 bases and at J to 2 bases, leaving 1 base not matched to a gene.

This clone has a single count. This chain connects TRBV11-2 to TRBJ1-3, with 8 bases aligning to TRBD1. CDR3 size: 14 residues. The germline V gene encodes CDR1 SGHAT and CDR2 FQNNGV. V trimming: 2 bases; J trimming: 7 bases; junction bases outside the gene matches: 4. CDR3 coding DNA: TGTGCCAGCAGCTTACAGGGGGCGCGGAACACCATATATTTT. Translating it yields CASSLQGARNTIYF.

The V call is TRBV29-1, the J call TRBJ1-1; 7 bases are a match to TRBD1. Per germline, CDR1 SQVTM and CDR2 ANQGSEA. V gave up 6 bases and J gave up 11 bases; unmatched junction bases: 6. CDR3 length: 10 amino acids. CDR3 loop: CSVRGPGAFF. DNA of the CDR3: TGCAGCGTGAGGGGGCCAGGTGCTTTCTTT.

Here the CDR3 DNA reads TGTGCCAGCAGCGTAGACGAGTCACCCCTCCACTTT. Protein: CASSVDESPLHF. The V call is TRBV9, the J call TRBJ1-6; D uncertain. Germline-derived CDR1 and CDR2 are SGDLS and YYNGEE. V was pared by 0 bases and J by 10 bases, with 5 bases between. This CDR3 contains 12 residues. The variable domain in full, with the rest retrieved from reference TRBV9 and TRBJ1-6, is DSGVTQTPKHLITATGQRVTLRCSPRSGDLSVYWYQQSLDQGLQFLIQYYNGEERAKGNILERFSAQQFPDLHSELNLSSLELGDSALYFCASSVDESPLHFGNGTRLTVT.

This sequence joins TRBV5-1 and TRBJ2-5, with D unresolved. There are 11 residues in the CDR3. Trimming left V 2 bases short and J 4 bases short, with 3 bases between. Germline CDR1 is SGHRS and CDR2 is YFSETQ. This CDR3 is CASSFRETQYF. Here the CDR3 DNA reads TGCGCCAGCAGCTTCCGAGAGACCCAGTACTTC.